This TCR beta chain is from a study of CD8 T cells in ankylosing spondylitis. Overall study results and limits: With a CD8+ phenotype, disease-linked clones were relatively rare in peripheral blood. The clones that were linked to disease were reported to be significantly enriched in matched synovial fluid samples from ankylosing spondylitis patients.

The V gene's germline CDR1 is DFQATT and CDR2 SNEGSKA (reference sequence). J was trimmed by 2 bases and V by 2 bases; bases with no gene match: 2. This CDR3 is built from 14 residues. This clonotype was counted many times. The antigen remains unidentified. TCRdb reanalysed the 5' RACE reads using MiXCR and keeps one entry per CDR3 protein. The table shows roughly 91,000 distinct CDR3 sequences, with roughly 8.7% occurring only once. Sample: blood, either unsorted or a sorted T cell fraction (not recorded which). This TCR was recovered from a male donor with ankylosing spondylitis or in good health (not recorded which). This chain uses TRBV20-1 with TRBJ1-5; 8 positions match TRBD1. CDR3 amino acids: CSARQGAGNQPQHF. Written as DNA, the CDR3 is TGCAGTGCTAGACAGGGGGCAGGCAATCAGCCCCAGCATTTT.